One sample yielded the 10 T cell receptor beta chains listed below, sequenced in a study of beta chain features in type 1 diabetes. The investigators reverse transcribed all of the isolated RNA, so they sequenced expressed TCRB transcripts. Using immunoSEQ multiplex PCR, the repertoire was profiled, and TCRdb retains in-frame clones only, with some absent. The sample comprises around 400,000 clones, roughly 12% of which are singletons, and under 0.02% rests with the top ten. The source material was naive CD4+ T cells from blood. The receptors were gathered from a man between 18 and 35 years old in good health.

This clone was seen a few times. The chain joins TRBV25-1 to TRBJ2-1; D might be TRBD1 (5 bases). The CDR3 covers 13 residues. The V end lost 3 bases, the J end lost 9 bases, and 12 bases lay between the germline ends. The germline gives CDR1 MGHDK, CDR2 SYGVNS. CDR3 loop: CASSEAGLGEQFF. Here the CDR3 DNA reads TGTGCCAGCAGTGAGGCAGGGTTGGGTGAGCAGTTCTTC.

Written as DNA, the CDR3 is TGTGCCACCCGAACGGGCTACGAGCAGTACTTC. Translating gives CATRTGYEQYF. The V and J genes are TRBV27 and TRBJ2-7, with D unresolved. The ends were cut back, 10 bases at V and 3 bases at J, with 10 bases in the middle. Per the germline V gene, CDR1 is MNHEY and CDR2 is SMNVEV (reference sequence). The CDR3 has 11 amino acids.

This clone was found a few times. The CDR3 loop reads CASSLSRQRRAVYEQYF. The CDR3 nucleotides are TGCGCCAGCAGCTTGTCAAGGCAGCGCAGGGCTGTTTACGAGCAGTACTTC. This rearrangement joins TRBV5-1 to TRBJ2-7, with D possibly matching TRBD1 (5 bases). Germline lookup yields CDR1 SGHRS and CDR2 YFSETQ. The V and J ends lost 1 base and 4 bases respectively, with 21 bases between them. The CDR3 extends over 17 amino acids.

Here the CDR3 DNA reads TGTGCCAGCGGAGTTGTTAGCGGGATAGGTTTTTTTCAGGAGCAGTTCTTC. Translating gives CASGVVSGIGFFQEQFF. The chain links TRBV28 to TRBJ2-1; 8 nucleotides agree with TRBD2. After removal of 8 bases from V and 10 bases from J, the junction contained 22 bases not matched to a gene. The CDR3 contains 17 residues. Germline loops: CDR1 MDHEN, CDR2 SYDVKM. The whole variable domain, filled in from reference TRBV28 and TRBJ2-1, reads DVKVTQSSRYLVKRTGEKVFLECVQDMDHENMFWYRQDPGLGLRLIYFSYDVKMKEKGDIPEGYSVSREKKERFSLILESASTNQTSMYLCASGVVSGIGFFQEQFFGPGTRLTVL.

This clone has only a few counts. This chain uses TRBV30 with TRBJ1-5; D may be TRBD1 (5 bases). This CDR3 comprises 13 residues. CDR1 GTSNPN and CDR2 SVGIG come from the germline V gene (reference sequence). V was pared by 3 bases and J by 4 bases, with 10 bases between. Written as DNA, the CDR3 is TGTGCCTGGAGAGCACAGGTTAATCAGCCCCAGCATTTT. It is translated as CAWRAQVNQPQHF.

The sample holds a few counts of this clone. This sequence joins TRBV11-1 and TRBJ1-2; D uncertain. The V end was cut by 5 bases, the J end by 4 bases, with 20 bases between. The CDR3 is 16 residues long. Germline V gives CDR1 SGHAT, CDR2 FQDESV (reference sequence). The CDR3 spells CASSTSAGRRIYGYTF. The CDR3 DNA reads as TGTGCCAGCAGCACCTCCGCGGGGAGGCGTATCTATGGCTACACCTTC.

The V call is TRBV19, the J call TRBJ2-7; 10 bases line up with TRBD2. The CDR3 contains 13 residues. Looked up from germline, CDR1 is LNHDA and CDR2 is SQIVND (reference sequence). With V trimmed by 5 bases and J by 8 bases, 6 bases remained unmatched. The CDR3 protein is CASSASGSWKQYF. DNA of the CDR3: TGTGCCAGTAGTGCTAGCGGGAGTTGGAAGCAGTACTTC.

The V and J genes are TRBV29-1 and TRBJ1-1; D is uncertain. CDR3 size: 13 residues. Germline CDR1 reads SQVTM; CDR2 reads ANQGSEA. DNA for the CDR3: TGCACCACAGCCACGACAATAAACACTGAAGCTTTCTTT. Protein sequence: CTTATTINTEAFF.

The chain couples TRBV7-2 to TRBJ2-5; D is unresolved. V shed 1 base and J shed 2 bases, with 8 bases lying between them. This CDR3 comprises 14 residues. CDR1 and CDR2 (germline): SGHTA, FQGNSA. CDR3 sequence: CASSLGAAQETQYF. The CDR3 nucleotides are TGTGCCAGCAGCTTAGGAGCAGCGCAAGAGACCCAGTACTTC.

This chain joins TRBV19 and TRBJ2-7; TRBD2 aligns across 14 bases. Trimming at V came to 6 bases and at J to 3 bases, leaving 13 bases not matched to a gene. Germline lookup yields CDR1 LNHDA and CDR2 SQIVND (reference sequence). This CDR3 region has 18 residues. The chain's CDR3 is CASSRTSGRTHNYYEQYF. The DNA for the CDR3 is TGTGCCAGTAGCCGGACTAGCGGGAGGACTCACAACTACTACGAGCAGTACTTC.